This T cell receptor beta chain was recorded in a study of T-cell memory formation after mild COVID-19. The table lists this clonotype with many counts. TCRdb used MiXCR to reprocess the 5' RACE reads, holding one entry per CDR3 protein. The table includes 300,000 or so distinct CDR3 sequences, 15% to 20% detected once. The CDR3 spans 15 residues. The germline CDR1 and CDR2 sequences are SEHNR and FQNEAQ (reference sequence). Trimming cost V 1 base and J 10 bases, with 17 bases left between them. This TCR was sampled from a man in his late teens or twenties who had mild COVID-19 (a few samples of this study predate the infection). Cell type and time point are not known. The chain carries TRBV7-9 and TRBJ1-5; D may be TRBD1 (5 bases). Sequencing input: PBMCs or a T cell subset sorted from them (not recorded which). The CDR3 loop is CASSLVPPDQGPQHF. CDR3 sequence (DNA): TGTGCCAGCAGCTTAGTTCCCCCGGACCAGGGACCCCAGCATTTT. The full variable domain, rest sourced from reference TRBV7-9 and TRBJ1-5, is DTGVSQNPRHKITKRGQNVTFRCDPISEHNRLYWYRQTLGQGPEFLTYFQNEAQLEKSRLLSDRFSAERPKGSFSTLEIQRTEQGDSAMYLCASSLVPPDQGPQHFGDGTRLSIL.